Listed below are T cell receptor beta chains from one sample, sequenced in a study of tumor-infiltrating lymphocytes in localized non-small cell lung cancer. Here immunoSEQ multiplex PCR was the method, and the copy in TCRdb shows in-frame clones only, minus some. The data contain some 9,300 clones, around 77% of them singletons. Sequencing was done on a sample of uninvolved lung tissue not adjacent to the tumor. These receptors originate from a human donor with non-small cell lung cancer. Both conserved end residues are part of each CDR3. Each record gives: V gene, CDR3 protein.

V gene: TRBV29-1; CDR3 protein: CSVEPGTSQETQYF
V gene: TRBV7-2; CDR3 protein: CASSLASTPSTDTQYF
V gene: TRBV5-6; CDR3 protein: CASSLRGYEQYF
V gene: TRBV5-5; CDR3 protein: CASSQDSQRVTGELFF
V gene: TRBV2; CDR3 protein: CASSVFSNQPQHF
V gene: TRBV4-1; CDR3 protein: CASSLKEGQAGETQYF
V gene: TRBV5-1; CDR3 protein: CASSQRTANTEAFF
V gene: TRBV11-2; CDR3 protein: CASSLNSGRGADTQYF
V gene: TRBV5-1; CDR3 protein: CASSLSSYEQYF
V gene: TRBV19; CDR3 protein: CASSMGGTTYNSPLHF
V gene: TRBV6-5; CDR3 protein: CASSPGLAGNNEQFF
V gene: TRBV6-4; CDR3 protein: CASSDGAGGQDTQYF
V gene: TRBV13; CDR3 protein: CASTGTGGYEQYF
V gene: TRBV12-5; CDR3 protein: CASGPGQPTEQYF
V gene: TRBV6-1; CDR3 protein: CASSERGGLSTDTQYF
V gene: TRBV9; CDR3 protein: CASSVVGENYGYTF
V gene: TRBV29-1; CDR3 protein: CSVDTGGLLNTDTQYF
V gene: TRBV7-8; CDR3 protein: CASSLGGSGANVLTF
V gene: TRBV6-1; CDR3 protein: CASLGLGGYGYTF
V gene: TRBV13; CDR3 protein: CASSARGGTEAFF
V gene: TRBV2; CDR3 protein: CASSGSGGGSYEQYF
V gene: TRBV7-2; CDR3 protein: CASSFESAQYF
V gene: TRBV6-6; CDR3 protein: CASKTGSSSYNSPLHF
V gene: TRBV30; CDR3 protein: CAWSGAKKLFF
V gene: TRBV10-3; CDR3 protein: CAISEVLDREFAYTF
V gene: TRBV5-1; CDR3 protein: CASSSDRGYGYTF
V gene: TRBV10-3; CDR3 protein: CAIRTGGGSTEAFF
V gene: TRBV2; CDR3 protein: CASNRGETTDTQYF